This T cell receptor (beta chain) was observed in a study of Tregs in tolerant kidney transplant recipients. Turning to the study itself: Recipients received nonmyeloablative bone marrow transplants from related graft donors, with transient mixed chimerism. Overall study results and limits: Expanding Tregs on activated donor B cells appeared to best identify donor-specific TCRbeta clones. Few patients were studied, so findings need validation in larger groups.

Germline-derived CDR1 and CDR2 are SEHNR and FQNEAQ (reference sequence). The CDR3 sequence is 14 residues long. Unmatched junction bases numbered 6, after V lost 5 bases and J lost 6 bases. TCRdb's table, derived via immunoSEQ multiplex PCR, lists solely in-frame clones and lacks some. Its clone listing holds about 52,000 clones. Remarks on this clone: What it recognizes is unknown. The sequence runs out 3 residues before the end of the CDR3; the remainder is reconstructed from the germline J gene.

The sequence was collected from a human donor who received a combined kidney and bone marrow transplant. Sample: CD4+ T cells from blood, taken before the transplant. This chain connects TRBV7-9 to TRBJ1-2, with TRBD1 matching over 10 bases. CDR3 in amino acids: CASSRDRGSDGYTF. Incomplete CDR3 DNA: TGTGCCAGCAGCCGGGACAGGGGAAGTGATGGC.